These 16 T cell receptor beta chains were sequenced from one sample in a study of identical twins. A single record per CDR3 protein comes from TCRdb applying MiXCR to the 5' RACE reads. This sample has some 500,000 distinct CDR3 sequences; 9.6% occur once, and the top ten carry around 3%. The data were also submitted as part of a second study, on yellow fever vaccine responses in identical twins.

What was sequenced was PBMCs. These receptors originate from a young woman in good health.

This chain uses TRBV15 with TRBJ2-5; TRBD1 aligns across 10 bases. Losses at the gene ends were 1 base for V and 2 bases for J; bases not matched to a gene: 4. Germline V gene lookup returns CDR1 LNHNV and CDR2 YYDKDF (reference sequence). This CDR3 is 16 amino acids long. As DNA, the CDR3 is TGTGCCACCAGCAGAGCCTTGGGACAGGGGCAAGAGACCCAGTACTTC. The encoded protein is CATSRALGQGQETQYF.

The chain uses TRBV29-1 and TRBJ1-1; D is uncertain. The CDR3 runs to 13 residues. Germline V CDR1 and CDR2: SQVTM, ANQGSEA. V gave up 1 base and J gave up 4 bases, with 10 bases separating them. The CDR3 reads CSVEGGYITEAFF. The DNA of the CDR3 is TGCAGCGTTGAAGGGGGATATATCACTGAAGCTTTCTTT. Complete variable domain (other parts from reference TRBV29-1 and TRBJ1-1): SAVISQKPSRDICQRGTSLTIQCQVDSQVTMMFWYRQQPGQSLTLIATANQGSEATYESGFVIDKFPISRPNLTFSTLTVSNMSPEDSSIYLCSVEGGYITEAFFGQGTRLTVV.

This clonotype has a count of ten or more. The chain recombines TRBV5-1 with TRBJ2-1; 10 positions match TRBD1. From germline, CDR1 is SGHRS and CDR2 YFSETQ. The CDR3 contains 15 residues. Losses at the gene ends were 4 bases for V and 2 bases for J; bases not matched to a gene: 3. The CDR3: CASSRGQGAYNEQFF. CDR3 DNA: TGCGCCAGCAGCCGCGGACAGGGGGCCTACAATGAGCAGTTCTTC.

This clonotype has only a few counts. The chain combines TRBV10-3 with TRBJ2-7; 9 nucleotides line up with TRBD1. Germline lookup yields CDR1 ENHRY and CDR2 SYGVKD. The J segment lost 0 bases and the V segment lost 6 bases, leaving 3 bases of the junction unmatched. The CDR3 is made up of 14 amino acids. The CDR3 sequence is CAIRGQGISYEQYF. CDR3 nucleotides: TGTGCCATCAGGGGACAGGGAATCTCCTACGAGCAGTACTTC.

A single count supports this clonotype. A much larger clone lies a single base off, so this may be a read error. The chain recombines TRBV3-1 with TRBJ2-5; TRBD1 aligns across 7 bases. Germline CDR1 is LGHDT and CDR2 is YNNKEL (reference sequence). The CDR3 loop spans 15 amino acids. The CDR3 DNA reads as TGTGCCACCAGCCAGCCTCGACAGGGACAAGAGACCCAGTACTTC. This encodes CATSQPRQGQETQYF.

This sequence joins TRBV29-1 and TRBJ2-1; no firm D call. The CDR3 has 13 residues. The V and J ends lost 4 bases and 4 bases respectively, with 11 bases between them. Per germline, CDR1 SQVTM and CDR2 ANQGSEA. The CDR3 nucleotides are TGCAGCGTTGGGACCGTACCTTACAATGAGCAGTTCTTC. It specifies CSVGTVPYNEQFF.

With regard to this clonotype: Just one base apart from a much larger clone, this may be a read error. The chain couples TRBV12-3 or TRBV12-4 to TRBJ1-5; D might be TRBD1 (5 bases). V dropped 8 bases and J dropped 4 bases, with 18 bases sitting between them. The CDR3 totals 15 residues. DNA for the CDR3: TGTGCCAGCTGTTCCTATCGACAGTTGAATCAGCCCCAGCATTTT. Protein: CASCSYRQLNQPQHF.

At least ten counts were recorded for this clonotype. This chain links TRBV15 with TRBJ2-5, with 7 bases matching TRBD1. The CDR3 contains 16 residues. Germline-derived CDR1 and CDR2 are LNHNV and YYDKDF (reference sequence). With V trimmed by 1 base and J by 2 bases, 7 bases remained unmatched. CDR3 nucleotides: TGTGCCACCAGCAGAGTGACAGGGAAGGGTCAAGAGACCCAGTACTTC. It codes for CATSRVTGKGQETQYF.

This clonotype was counted between two and nine times. This chain connects TRBV7-9 to TRBJ2-7; unclear D gene. V was shortened by 8 bases and J by 3 bases, with 5 bases between the two germline ends. This CDR3 comprises 10 residues. Per germline, CDR1 SEHNR and CDR2 FQNEAQ (reference sequence). The CDR3 region has the DNA TGTGCCAGCGGATTCTACGAGCAGTACTTC. It is translated as CASGFYEQYF.

The rearrangement links TRBV2 to TRBJ2-1; D gene ambiguous. Germline CDR1 and CDR2: SNHLY and FYNNEI. There are 10 residues in the CDR3. Trimming left V 7 bases short and J 5 bases short, with 3 bases between. The CDR3 reads CASTDNEQFF. CDR3 in DNA: TGTGCCAGCACAGACAATGAGCAGTTCTTC.

This clonotype occurred many times. This chain links TRBV10-2 with TRBJ2-3; D is possibly TRBD2 (5 bases). Trimming stripped 7 bases from V and 2 bases from J, with 16 bases between. This CDR3 region has 15 residues. CDR1 WSHSY and CDR2 SAAADI come from the germline V gene. As DNA, the CDR3 is TGCGCCAGCATATCAGCGGAGACACTCACAGATACGCAGTATTTT. Translation gives CASISAETLTDTQYF.

At least ten counts were recorded for this clonotype. The chain uses TRBV27 and TRBJ2-7; 13 bases map to TRBD2. The CDR3 spans 13 residues. Germline V gives CDR1 MNHEY, CDR2 SMNVEV (reference sequence). V lost 6 bases and J lost 6; bases outside the gene matches: 2. The CDR3: CASSGLAGAEQYF. For the CDR3, the DNA is TGTGCCAGCAGCGGACTAGCGGGGGCCGAGCAGTACTTC.

The genes are TRBV11-2 and TRBJ2-5; D uncertain. Looked up from germline, CDR1 is SGHAT and CDR2 is FQNNGV. The CDR3 runs 16 residues. Trimming took 3 bases from V and 0 from J, leaving 14 bases between them. CDR3 DNA: TGTGCCAGCAGCTTTCAGGACGTGGAGAACCAAGAGACCCAGTACTTC. It translates to CASSFQDVENQETQYF.

The chain is built from TRBV7-9 and TRBJ2-1; perhaps TRBD1 as D (5 bases). CDR1 is SEHNR and CDR2 is FQNEAQ in the germline V gene (reference sequence). This CDR3 has 12 amino acids. V was shortened by 6 bases and J by 11 bases, with 14 bases between the two germline ends. CDR3 sequence (DNA): TGTGCCAGCAGTCAGGACACGTTGAAGCAGTTCTTC. This gives the protein CASSQDTLKQFF.

The genes are TRBV28 and TRBJ2-6, with D perhaps being TRBD1 or TRBD2 (6 bases each). Trimming pared 4 bases from V and 1 base from J, leaving 14 bases between. The CDR3 runs 17 residues. The V gene's germline CDR1 is MDHEN and CDR2 SYDVKM. The CDR3 loop reads CASSYRRGISGANVLTF. The CDR3 DNA follows: TGTGCCAGCAGTTATAGGAGGGGGATATCTGGGGCCAACGTCCTGACTTTC.

The CDR3 reads CSARSGGANQETQYF. CDR3 nucleotide sequence: TGCAGTGCTAGATCCGGCGGGGCCAACCAAGAGACCCAGTACTTC. The V call is TRBV20-1, the J call TRBJ2-5; possibly TRBD2 for D (6 bases). Germline-derived CDR1 and CDR2 are DFQATT and SNEGSKA (reference sequence). V was trimmed by 2 bases and J by 0 bases, leaving 13 bases between them. There are 15 residues in the CDR3.